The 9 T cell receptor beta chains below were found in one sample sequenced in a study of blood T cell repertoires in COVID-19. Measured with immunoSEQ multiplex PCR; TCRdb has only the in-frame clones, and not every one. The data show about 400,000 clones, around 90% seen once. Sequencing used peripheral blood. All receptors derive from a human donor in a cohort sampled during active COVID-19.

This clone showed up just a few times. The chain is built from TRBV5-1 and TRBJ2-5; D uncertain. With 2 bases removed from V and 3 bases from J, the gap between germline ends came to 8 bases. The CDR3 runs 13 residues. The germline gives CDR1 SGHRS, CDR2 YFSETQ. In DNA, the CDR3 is TGCGCCAGCAGCTTTGGCGGAGAAGAGACCCAGTACTTC. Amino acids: CASSFGGEETQYF.

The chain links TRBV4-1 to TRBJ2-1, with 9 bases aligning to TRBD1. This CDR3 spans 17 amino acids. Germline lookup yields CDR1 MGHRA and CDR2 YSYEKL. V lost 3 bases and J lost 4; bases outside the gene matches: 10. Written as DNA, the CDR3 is TGCGCCAGCAGCCACGACAGGGGGATGGGAACTTACAATGAGCAGTTCTTC. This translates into CASSHDRGMGTYNEQFF.

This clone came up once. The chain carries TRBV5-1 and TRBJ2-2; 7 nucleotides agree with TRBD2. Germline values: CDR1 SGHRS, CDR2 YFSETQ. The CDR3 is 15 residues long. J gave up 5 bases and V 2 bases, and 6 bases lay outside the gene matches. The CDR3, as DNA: TGCGCCAGCAGCTTAGCGGGGACTACTACCGGGGAGCTGTTTTTT. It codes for CASSLAGTTTGELFF.

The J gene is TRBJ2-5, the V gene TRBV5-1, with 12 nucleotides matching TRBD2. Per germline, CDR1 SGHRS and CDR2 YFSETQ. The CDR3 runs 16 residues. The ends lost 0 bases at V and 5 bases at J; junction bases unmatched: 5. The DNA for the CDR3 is TGCGCCAGCAGCTTGGAACTAGCGGGGGGCAGGGAGACCCAGTACTTC. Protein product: CASSLELAGGRETQYF.

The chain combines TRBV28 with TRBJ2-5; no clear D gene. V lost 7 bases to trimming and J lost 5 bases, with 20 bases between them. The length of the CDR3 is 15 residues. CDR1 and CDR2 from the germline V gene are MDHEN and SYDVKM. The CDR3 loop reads CASISISTGRETQYF. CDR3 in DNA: TGTGCCAGCATCTCCATAAGCACGGGTCGGGAGACCCAGTACTTC.

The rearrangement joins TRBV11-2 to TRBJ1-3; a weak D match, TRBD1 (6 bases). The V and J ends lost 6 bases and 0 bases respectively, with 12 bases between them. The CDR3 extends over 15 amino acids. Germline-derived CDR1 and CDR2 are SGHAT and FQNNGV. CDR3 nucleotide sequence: TGTGCCAGCAGGGTTACAGGGTTCTCTGGAAACACCATATATTTT. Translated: CASRVTGFSGNTIYF.

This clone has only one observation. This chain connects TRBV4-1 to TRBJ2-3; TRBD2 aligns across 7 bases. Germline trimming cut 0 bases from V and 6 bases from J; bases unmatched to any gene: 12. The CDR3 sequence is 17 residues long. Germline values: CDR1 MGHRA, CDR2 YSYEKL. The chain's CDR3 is CASSQDPGEGLSDTQYF. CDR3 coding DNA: TGCGCCAGCAGCCAAGATCCCGGGGAGGGGTTGTCCGATACGCAGTATTTT.

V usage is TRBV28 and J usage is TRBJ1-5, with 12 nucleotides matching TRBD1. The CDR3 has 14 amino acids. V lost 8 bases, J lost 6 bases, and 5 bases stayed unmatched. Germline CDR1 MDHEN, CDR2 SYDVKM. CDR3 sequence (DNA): TGTGCCAGCGGATCGGGACAGGGGGCTCAGCCCCAGCATTTT. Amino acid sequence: CASGSGQGAQPQHF.

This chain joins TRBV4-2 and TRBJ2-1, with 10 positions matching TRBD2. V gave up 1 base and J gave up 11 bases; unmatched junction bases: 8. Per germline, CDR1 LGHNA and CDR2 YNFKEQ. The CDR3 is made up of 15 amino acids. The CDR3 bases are TGTGCCAGCAGCCAAGCCAGCGGGGGGGCGCAAAAGCAGTTCTTC. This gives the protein CASSQASGGAQKQFF.